These 13 T cell receptor beta chains were sequenced from one sample in a study of blood T cell repertoires in COVID-19. The repertoire was sequenced with immunoSEQ multiplex PCR; TCRdb's copy has only in-frame clones and lacks some. The sample shows 35,000 to 45,000 clones, around 90% of them seen only once. Material for sequencing was peripheral blood. These receptors were taken from a human donor in a cohort sampled during active COVID-19.

Comment on this clone: The sample has other DNA sequences that encode this CDR3 too. The J gene is TRBJ2-1, the V gene TRBV3-1 (or the pseudogene TRBV3-2), with no clear D. Germline V gives CDR1 LGHDT, CDR2 YNNKEL (reference sequence). The CDR3 has 12 amino acids. V was clipped by 3 bases and J by 5 bases, with 5 bases between them. DNA of the CDR3: TGTGCCAGCAGCCACTTAAACAATGAGCAGTTCTTC. Translated, it gives CASSHLNNEQFF.

The V gene is TRBV7-2, the J gene TRBJ1-3, with TRBD1 matching over 7 bases. Germline assignment: CDR1 SGHTA and CDR2 FQGNSA. V trimming: 6 bases; J trimming: 6 bases; junction bases outside the gene matches: 17. CDR3 length: 17 amino acids. CDR3 loop: CASSGRTGSNPTNTIYF. The CDR3 DNA sequence: TGTGCCAGCAGTGGGAGGACAGGATCTAACCCCACAAACACCATATATTTT.

The chain recombines TRBV3-1 (or the pseudogene TRBV3-2) with TRBJ1-5; 9 positions agree with TRBD1. The CDR3 length is 17 residues. Losses at the gene ends were 4 bases for V and 6 bases for J; bases not matched to a gene: 13. The germline CDR1 and CDR2 sequences are LGHDT and YNNKEL (reference sequence). The CDR3 protein is CASSPGTGSGYTQPQHF. The DNA of the CDR3 is TGTGCCAGCAGCCCCGGGACAGGGAGCGGTTATACTCAGCCCCAGCATTTT.

J is TRBJ2-1 and V is TRBV24-1; TRBD2 agrees at 8 bases. The CDR3 consists of 16 residues. Unmatched junction bases numbered 7, after V lost 0 bases and J lost 7 bases. Germline V gives CDR1 KGHDR, CDR2 SFDVKD. The CDR3: CATSDLPGGPVNEQFF. Written as DNA, the CDR3 is TGTGCCACCAGTGATTTGCCGGGAGGGCCGGTAAATGAGCAGTTCTTC.

V and J are TRBV12-3 or TRBV12-4 and TRBJ1-2, with TRBD1 as a possible D gene (5 bases). V lost 1 base to trimming and J lost 4 bases, with 7 bases between them. The CDR3 runs to 13 residues. The CDR3 DNA is TGTGCCAGCAGTTTAGGACAGATCTATGGCTACACCTTC. Its protein product is CASSLGQIYGYTF.

The chain is built from TRBV7-9 and TRBJ2-7; D gene ambiguous. The CDR3 runs 11 residues. Trimming removed 2 bases from V and 6 bases from J, with 5 bases in between. Germline lookup yields CDR1 SEHNR and CDR2 FQNEAQ (reference sequence). For the CDR3, the DNA is TGTGCCAGCAGCTTATCTGTCGAGCAGTACTTC. Protein sequence: CASSLSVEQYF.

This chain links TRBV4-1 with TRBJ2-1; D is unresolved. The length of the CDR3 is 15 residues. Trimming shortened V by 0 bases and J by 2 bases, and 8 bases separated the two germline ends. CDR1 and CDR2 (germline): MGHRA, YSYEKL. CDR3 bases: TGCGCCAGCAGCCAAGATCAGGTTACCTACAATGAGCAGTTCTTC. Protein product: CASSQDQVTYNEQFF.

The genes are TRBV3-1 (or the pseudogene TRBV3-2) and TRBJ2-2; possible D gene TRBD2, 5 bases. The germline CDR1 and CDR2 sequences are LGHDT and YNNKEL (reference sequence). This CDR3 has 15 residues. V was cut by 4 bases and J by 2 bases, with 11 bases left in between. The chain's CDR3 is CASSPRSGNTGELFF. The CDR3 region has the DNA TGTGCCAGCAGCCCTCGGAGCGGTAACACCGGGGAGCTGTTTTTT.

V and J are TRBV2 and TRBJ1-6, with no clear D. Germline CDR1 SNHLY, CDR2 FYNNEI. Trimming cost V 6 bases and J 10 bases, with 19 bases left between them. CDR3 length: 15 residues. This CDR3 reads CASSEGVGWRSPLHF. CDR3 bases: TGTGCCAGCAGCGAGGGTGTGGGGTGGCGGTCACCCCTCCACTTT.

The chain links TRBV6-5 to TRBJ1-6; 12 nucleotides align to TRBD1. The CDR3 has 14 amino acids. The V gene's germline CDR1 is MNHEY and CDR2 SVGAGI. V gave up 2 bases and J gave up 10 bases; unmatched junction bases: 0. The CDR3 protein is CASSYGTGGSPLHF. The DNA of the CDR3 is TGTGCCAGCAGTTACGGGACAGGGGGCTCACCCCTCCACTTT.

This clone was recorded once. The chain combines TRBV7-8 with TRBJ2-7; maybe TRBD1 (5 bases). The CDR3 sequence is 15 residues long. Trimming shortened V by 4 bases and J by 0 bases, and 13 bases separated the two germline ends. The V gene's germline CDR1 is SGHVS and CDR2 FQNEAQ. The CDR3 loop is CASSWIRDSSYEQYF. The CDR3 DNA sequence: TGTGCCAGCAGCTGGATCAGGGATAGCTCCTACGAGCAGTACTTC. The whole variable domain, remainder taken from reference TRBV7-8 and TRBJ2-7, is GAGVSQSPRYKVAKRGQDVALRCDPISGHVSLFWYQQALGQGPEFLTYFQNEAQLDKSGLPSDRFFAERPEGSVSTLKIQRTQQEDSAVYLCASSWIRDSSYEQYFGPGTRLTVT.

The V gene is TRBV29-1, the J gene TRBJ1-2; a possible D gene is TRBD1 (6 bases). The germline V gene has CDR1 SQVTM and CDR2 ANQGSEA. Trimming cost V 2 bases and J 5 bases, with 12 bases left between them. CDR3 length: 13 amino acids. CDR3 nucleotides: TGCAGCGTTGAACTAGGACAGCTATATGGCTACACCTTC. Protein product: CSVELGQLYGYTF.

This sequence joins TRBV4-1 and TRBJ2-7, with no clear D. This CDR3 has 14 amino acids. The V gene's germline CDR1 is MGHRA and CDR2 YSYEKL. Trimming took 0 bases from V and 2 from J, leaving 8 bases between them. The CDR3 loop reads CASSQDPGAYEQYF. Here the CDR3 DNA reads TGCGCCAGCAGCCAAGACCCGGGTGCCTACGAGCAGTACTTC.